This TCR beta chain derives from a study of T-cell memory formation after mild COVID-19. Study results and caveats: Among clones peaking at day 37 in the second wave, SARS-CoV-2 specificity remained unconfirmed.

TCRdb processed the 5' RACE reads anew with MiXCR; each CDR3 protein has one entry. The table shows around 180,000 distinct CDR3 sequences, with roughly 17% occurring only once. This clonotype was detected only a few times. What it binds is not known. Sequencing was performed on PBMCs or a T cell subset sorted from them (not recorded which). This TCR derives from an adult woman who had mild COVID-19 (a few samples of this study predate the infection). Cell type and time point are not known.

The CDR3 nucleotides read TGTGCCAGCAGCGCAAGGGACACCAACTATGGCTACACCTTC. It is translated as CASSARDTNYGYTF. This chain uses TRBV7-8 with TRBJ1-2, with a possible D match to TRBD1 (6 bases). CDR3 length equals 14 residues. With 5 bases removed from V and 2 bases from J, the gap between germline ends came to 12 bases. Germline V CDR1 and CDR2: SGHVS, FQNEAQ.